The clone carrying this T cell receptor (beta chain) was observed many times. The antigen remains undetermined. The data are from a study of glioma-infiltrating T cells. The germline V and J ends were trimmed by 3 bases and 0 bases, with 9 bases remaining between them. CDR1 is SQVTM and CDR2 is ANQGSEA in the germline V gene. The CDR3 runs 14 residues. TCR alpha and beta CDR3 regions were amplified from RNA using iRepertoire nested multiplex PCR. One entry per CDR3 protein results from TCRdb running MiXCR on the multiplex PCR reads. The table includes some 100,000 distinct CDR3 sequences, less than 30% detected once. General study points: Tissue-blood divergence was below expectation in non-neoplastic patients, above in gliomas.

This clonotype was obtained from a human donor with low-grade glioma or glioblastoma, undergoing nonglioma brain surgery, or in good health (not recorded which). The sample comprised glioma tissue, nonneoplastic brain tissue, or PBMCs (not recorded which). The gene calls are TRBV29-1 and TRBJ2-1; TRBD2 might be the D (6 bases). CDR3 sequence (DNA): TGCAGCGTTGATGGGGGGAGCTCCTACAATGAGCAGTTCTTC. It translates to CSVDGGSSYNEQFF.